This T cell receptor beta chain is drawn from a study of ipilimumab plus nivolumab after autologous stem cell transplantation. On the study more broadly: A median of about 8 nivolumab and 5 ipilimumab doses were given.

Germline V gene data show CDR1 as MGHRA and CDR2 as YSYEKL. The germline V and J ends were trimmed by 2 bases and 3 bases, with 19 bases remaining between them. The CDR3 is 17 amino acids. On this clone itself: Its antigen remains unknown.

Only in-frame clones appear in the TCRdb table, and some are missing; sequencing was by immunoSEQ multiplex PCR. The data show fewer than 30,000 clones, around 84% seen once. Study-level points and caveats: The authors say TCR, Treg and microbiome findings warrant further study.

Ipilimumab, 1 mg/kg, started 14 to 28 days after autologous transplant. Through week 26, nivolumab 3 mg/kg IV was given weeks 1, 4, 7, 10, then biweekly. The source is a male donor with diffuse large B-cell lymphoma. The rearrangement joins TRBV4-1 to TRBJ2-5, with D unresolved. Sample: PBMCs, taken in a trial of ipilimumab plus nivolumab as post-transplant consolidation. DNA for the CDR3: TGCGCCAGCAGCCAATACTTGTCGAGTAGCTTAAAAGAGACCCAGTACTTC. Residues: CASSQYLSSSLKETQYF.